The 6 T cell receptor beta chains given below trace back to one sample, sequenced in a study of identical twins. TCRdb reanalysed the 5' RACE reads using MiXCR and keeps one entry per CDR3 protein. The repertoire holds some 200,000 distinct CDR3 sequences, with 7.5% as singletons. These sequences were also reported in another study, on yellow fever vaccine responses in identical twins.

The sequenced material came from memory (CD45RO+) T cells sorted from blood. These TCRs come from a woman aged 18-29 years in good health.

This sequence joins TRBV28 and TRBJ1-1, with 7 bases that match TRBD1. The V gene end was trimmed by 10 bases and the J gene end by 7 bases; junction bases not matched to a gene: 15. The germline V gene has CDR1 MDHEN and CDR2 SYDVKM. The CDR3 spans 14 residues. The CDR3 here is CANVDRVKKGEAFF. The CDR3 DNA is TGTGCCAACGTTGACAGGGTGAAGAAGGGTGAAGCTTTCTTT. The variable domain in full, with the rest retrieved from reference TRBV28 and TRBJ1-1, is DVKVTQSSRYLVKRTGEKVFLECVQDMDHENMFWYRQDPGLGLRLIYFSYDVKMKEKGDIPEGYSVSREKKERFSLILESASTNQTSMYLCANVDRVKKGEAFFGQGTRLTVV.

The gene calls are TRBV3-1 and TRBJ2-7; TRBD2 agrees at 10 bases. The CDR3 spans 16 residues. V trimming: 4 bases; J trimming: 4 bases; junction bases outside the gene matches: 10. From germline, CDR1 is LGHDT and CDR2 YNNKEL (reference sequence). CDR3: CASSPFASGGLYEQYF. DNA of the CDR3: TGTGCCAGCAGCCCCTTCGCTAGCGGGGGTTTATACGAGCAGTACTTC.

The chain carries TRBV18 and TRBJ2-1, with a tentative D call TRBD2 (6 bases). Trimming stripped 1 base from V and 8 bases from J, with 12 bases between. Germline CDR1 and CDR2: KGHSH and LQKENI. There are 14 residues in the CDR3. The CDR3 DNA reads as TGTGCCAGCTCACCACAGCAGGAGGGGTATGAGCAGTTCTTC. The encoded protein is CASSPQQEGYEQFF.

Of note for this clonotype: This may be a read error: a much more frequent sequence differs by one nucleotide. The genes are TRBV6-1 and TRBJ2-2; the D gene is possibly TRBD2 (6 bases). The CDR3 extends over 15 amino acids. Germline V gives CDR1 MNHNS, CDR2 SASEGT. V shed 5 bases and J shed 4 bases, with 14 bases lying between them. The CDR3 region has the DNA TGTGCCAGCAGTCCACTAGTGGGAGGCACCGGGGAGCTGTTTTTT. Translated: CASSPLVGGTGELFF.

This clonotype was detected a few times. The V gene is TRBV29-1, the J gene TRBJ2-3, with D possibly matching TRBD2 (5 bases). V shed 5 bases and J shed 0 bases, with 15 bases lying between them. The CDR3 contains 15 residues. Germline loops: CDR1 SQVTM, CDR2 ANQGSEA. CDR3 sequence (DNA): TGCAGCGTTTTGATCTGGGGAGTAAGCACAGATACGCAGTATTTT. This gives the protein CSVLIWGVSTDTQYF.

This clonotype has just a few counts. The chain carries TRBV20-1 and TRBJ2-3; 9 bases agree with TRBD2. Per germline, CDR1 DFQATT and CDR2 SNEGSKA (reference sequence). Trimming removed 6 bases from V and 2 bases from J; junction bases left unmatched: 9. The CDR3 consists of 15 residues. As DNA, the CDR3 is TGCAGTGCAGATGTAGGGACTAGCCACACAGATACGCAGTATTTT. Its protein is CSADVGTSHTDTQYF.